What follows are 21 T cell receptor beta chains derived from one specimen sequenced in a study of monozygotic twins with inflammatory bowel disease. After re-calling the 5' RACE reads, TCRdb lists one entry per CDR3 protein, DNA absent. This sample contains around 380,000 distinct CDR3 sequences. Material: blood. These receptors were collected from a human donor with ulcerative colitis or Crohn's disease, or a healthy co-twin of an affected twin (not recorded which).

The chain employs TRBV28 and TRBJ2-7. The germline V gene encodes CDR1 MDHEN and CDR2 SYDVKM. The CDR3 is 11 amino acids. This CDR3 reads CASSLTAEQYF. The whole variable domain, remainder taken from reference TRBV28 and TRBJ2-7, is DVKVTQSSRYLVKRTGEKVFLECVQDMDHENMFWYRQDPGLGLRLIYFSYDVKMKEKGDIPEGYSVSREKKERFSLILESASTNQTSMYLCASSLTAEQYFGPGTRLTVT.

The chain carries TRBV5-1 and TRBJ1-1. The CDR3 runs to 15 residues. Germline V gene data show CDR1 as SGHRS and CDR2 as YFSETQ. This chain's CDR3 is CASSLRPGAGTEAFF.

The chain employs TRBV6-1 and TRBJ2-7. From germline, CDR1 is MNHNS and CDR2 SASEGT. The CDR3 totals 14 residues. The CDR3 reads CASSEADTTTEQYF.

The chain uses TRBV24-1 and TRBJ2-6; the TCRdb D gene call, TRBD1, has no DNA to confirm it. CDR1 is KGHDR and CDR2 is SFDVKD in the germline V gene. This CDR3 is built from 16 residues. The CDR3 sequence: CATSDYRGSGANVLTF.

The genes are TRBV7-9 and TRBJ2-5. Germline assignment: CDR1 SEHNR and CDR2 FQNEAQ (reference sequence). This CDR3 is built from 14 residues. The CDR3 sequence: CASSSSTVVETQYF.

The chain recombines TRBV28 with TRBJ2-7; TCRdb lists TRBD2, though no DNA is available to test this call. This CDR3 has 15 residues. The V gene's germline CDR1 is MDHEN and CDR2 SYDVKM. The CDR3 region is CASTTEAGGLYEQYF.

V gene TRBV2 combines with J gene TRBJ2-7; the TCRdb D gene call, TRBD1, has no DNA to confirm it. This CDR3 region has 14 residues. Germline CDR1 is SNHLY and CDR2 is FYNNEI. CDR3 in amino acids: CASFDRDGSYEQYF. The full variable domain, rest sourced from reference TRBV2 and TRBJ2-7, is EPEVTQTPSHQVTQMGQEVILRCVPISNHLYFYWYRQILGQKVEFLVSFYNNEISEKSEIFDDQFSVERPDGSNFTLKIRSTKLEDSAMYFCASFDRDGSYEQYFGPGTRLTVT.

The chain recombines TRBV7-3 with TRBJ2-1; the TRBD2 assignment by TCRdb is unverifiable without DNA. CDR1 is SGHTA, CDR2 FQGTGA, per germline. The CDR3 covers 17 residues. The CDR3 loop reads CASSPPPGLAGEGEQFF.

The chain recombines TRBV20-1 with TRBJ2-7; TCRdb indicates TRBD1, and absent DNA this call remains unverified. Germline CDR1 and CDR2: DFQATT and SNEGSKA (reference sequence). The length of the CDR3 is 14 residues. The chain's CDR3 is CSARDPGATYEQYF.

The J gene is TRBJ2-7, the V gene TRBV7-2; TCRdb's D gene call, TRBD2, goes unchecked for lack of DNA. This CDR3 region has 16 residues. Germline CDR1 SGHTA, CDR2 FQGNSA. CDR3 region: CASSPHSSGAGYEQYF.

The chain recombines TRBV6-5 with TRBJ2-7; no DNA is available, so the TRBD1 call from TCRdb remains unchecked. This CDR3 is built from 16 residues. In germline, CDR1 is MNHEY, CDR2 SVGAGI. The chain's CDR3 is CASSYAGQGAPYEQYF.

This chain uses TRBV5-1 with TRBJ1-2; the D call from TCRdb, TRBD1, cannot be confirmed without DNA. This CDR3 has 14 residues. Germline V gene data show CDR1 as SGHRS and CDR2 as YFSETQ. CDR3 loop: CASSLAPGDYGYTF.

This chain joins TRBV6-2 or TRBV6-3 and TRBJ1-5; without DNA, the TCRdb call of TRBD1 cannot be checked. Per the germline V gene, CDR1 is MNHEY and CDR2 is SVGEGT. This CDR3 has 13 amino acids. CDR3 region: CASSRQINQPQHF.

The chain combines TRBV30 with TRBJ1-1. Germline CDR1 and CDR2: GTSNPN and SVGIG (reference sequence). This CDR3 contains 13 residues. The CDR3 region is CAWSEVLNTEAFF.

This chain uses TRBV10-2 with TRBJ2-1; TCRdb gives TRBD1 as the D gene, but with no DNA this cannot be confirmed. There are 15 residues in the CDR3. Per the germline V gene, CDR1 is WSHSY and CDR2 is SAAADI. CDR3: CASTRAGGPYNEQFF.

CDR3 protein: CASSHGAGPYNEQFF. The gene calls are TRBV3-1 and TRBJ2-1; the TRBD2 assignment by TCRdb is unverifiable without DNA. Per the germline V gene, CDR1 is LGHDT and CDR2 is YNNKEL (reference sequence). This CDR3 spans 15 amino acids.

This chain joins TRBV27 and TRBJ2-1; with no DNA, the TCRdb D assignment of TRBD2 cannot be verified. The germline V gene has CDR1 MNHEY and CDR2 SMNVEV (reference sequence). The CDR3 consists of 17 residues. The CDR3 loop is CASSLAGLVPRGNEQFF.

The CDR3 here is CASSQDPPGQGAYTDTQYF. The chain joins TRBV4-1 to TRBJ2-3; with no DNA, the TCRdb D assignment of TRBD1 cannot be verified. This CDR3 has 19 amino acids. The V gene's germline CDR1 is MGHRA and CDR2 YSYEKL.

The CDR3 here is CASSPTAGGWGEQYF. The gene calls are TRBV7-2 and TRBJ2-7; TCRdb's D gene call, TRBD2, goes unchecked for lack of DNA. Germline V gene lookup returns CDR1 SGHTA and CDR2 FQGNSA. The CDR3 has 15 amino acids.

The chain is built from TRBV10-3 and TRBJ2-3; TCRdb's D call of TRBD1 is untestable without DNA. The germline V gene has CDR1 ENHRY and CDR2 SYGVKD. The CDR3 loop spans 12 amino acids. The CDR3 loop is CAVQGATDTQYF.

The chain is built from TRBV7-2 and TRBJ1-2; TCRdb reports TRBD1, a call that lacks DNA to check it against. This CDR3 is built from 15 residues. CDR1 is SGHTA, CDR2 FQGNSA, per germline. The CDR3 sequence: CASSLGWGSGYGYTF.